These 28 T cell receptor beta chains share one sample of origin, sequenced in a study of T cells in Graves' hyperthyroidism and ophthalmopathy. Amplification targeted TCR beta CDR3 regions from RNA transcripts. The primer set for the first-round RT-PCR of the TCR CDR3 was HTBI. MiXCR, run by TCRdb on the multiplex PCR reads, gives a single entry per CDR3 protein. The data hold 490,000 or so distinct CDR3 sequences, with approximately 22% observed a single time. Sequenced: blood. These receptors originate from a woman in her seventies with Graves' ophthalmopathy.

The rearrangement links TRBV20-1 to TRBJ2-5; TRBD1 might be the D (5 bases). V lost 1 base to trimming and J lost 1 base, with 10 bases between them. Germline V gives CDR1 DFQATT, CDR2 SNEGSKA (reference sequence). This CDR3 region has 14 residues. CDR3 in amino acids: CSARASGRQETQYF. The DNA of the CDR3 is TGCAGTGCTAGAGCTTCAGGGCGCCAAGAGACCCAGTACTTC.

This clonotype was counted a few times. V usage is TRBV29-1 and J usage is TRBJ2-7, with 7 bases that match TRBD2. There are 12 residues in the CDR3. Germline trimming cut 4 bases from V and 5 bases from J; bases unmatched to any gene: 5. Germline values: CDR1 SQVTM, CDR2 ANQGSEA. The CDR3 DNA sequence: TGCAGCGTTGTGGCGGGAGTCGACGAGCAGTACTTC. Translated: CSVVAGVDEQYF.

This clonotype appeared a few times. V is TRBV30 and J is TRBJ2-2, with TRBD2 as a possible D gene (6 bases). The CDR3 contains 15 residues. Between the trimmed V and J ends, which lost 5 bases and 0 bases, there was a span of 13 bases. CDR1 and CDR2 (germline): GTSNPN, SVGIG (reference sequence). The CDR3 reads CAWDPGTSNTGELFF. Written as DNA, the CDR3 is TGTGCCTGGGACCCCGGGACTTCGAACACCGGGGAGCTGTTTTTT.

There are many counts of this clonotype. The chain's CDR3 is CASNLRAEGELFF. DNA of the CDR3: TGTGCCAGCAATTTGAGGGCCGAAGGGGAGCTGTTTTTT. The chain uses TRBV2 and TRBJ2-2; the D gene is possibly TRBD2 (5 bases). V lost 7 bases and J lost 8, with 14 bases in between. The germline CDR1 and CDR2 sequences are SNHLY and FYNNEI. This CDR3 is built from 13 residues.

This clonotype was detected a few times. The chain links TRBV6-2 or TRBV6-3 to TRBJ2-3, with TRBD1 matching over 9 bases. Losses at the gene ends were 2 bases for V and 6 bases for J; bases not matched to a gene: 18. Germline lookup yields CDR1 MNHEY and CDR2 SVGEGT. The CDR3 totals 19 residues. CDR3 nucleotides: TGTGCCAGCAGTTACACTCCTGGAGGACAGGGGACCCCCTTGGATACGCAGTATTTT. Residues: CASSYTPGGQGTPLDTQYF.

This clonotype was detected only a few times. The rearrangement uses TRBV5-1 and TRBJ2-7; possibly TRBD1 for D (6 bases). The ends were cut back, 1 base at V and 2 bases at J, with 10 bases in the middle. The CDR3 contains 14 residues. Per the germline V gene, CDR1 is SGHRS and CDR2 is YFSETQ. The CDR3 sequence is CASSLSEGAYEQYF. The CDR3 DNA sequence: TGCGCCAGCAGCTTGTCTGAGGGGGCCTACGAGCAGTACTTC.

CDR3 residues: CASSHHAGGNTGELFF. CDR3 bases: TGTGCCAGCAGCCACCATGCGGGAGGGAACACCGGGGAGCTGTTTTTT. The V gene is TRBV3-1, the J gene TRBJ2-2, with TRBD2 identical over 8 bases. Trimming cost V 3 bases and J 1 base; bases outside gene matches: 4. This CDR3 contains 16 residues. CDR1 and CDR2 from the germline V gene are LGHDT and YNNKEL (reference sequence).

This clonotype was counted a few times. In DNA form, the CDR3 reads TGTGCCACCTCCGGCGGAACCTACAATGAGCAGTTCTTC. Translation: CATSGGTYNEQFF. The chain joins TRBV24-1 to TRBJ2-1; D remains unclear. This CDR3 is 13 amino acids long. V was shortened by 9 bases and J by 2 bases, with 10 bases between the two germline ends. CDR1 is KGHDR and CDR2 is SFDVKD in the germline V gene.

In its sample, this clonotype was seen a few times. This rearrangement joins TRBV24-1 to TRBJ2-1; D gene uncertain. V was clipped by 4 bases and J by 10 bases, with 13 bases between them. The CDR3 loop spans 13 amino acids. Looked up from germline, CDR1 is KGHDR and CDR2 is SFDVKD. CDR3 loop: CATSDRHWKEQFF. The CDR3 DNA reads as TGTGCCACCAGTGACCGGCACTGGAAAGAGCAGTTCTTC.

The chain couples TRBV6-1 to TRBJ2-4; no clear D gene. V dropped 10 bases and J dropped 5 bases, with 18 bases sitting between them. Germline-derived CDR1 and CDR2 are MNHNS and SASEGT. The CDR3 consists of 14 residues. As DNA, the CDR3 is TGTGCCACCCTCCCCAGCGTCCGAGAAAACATTCAGTACTTC. As protein: CATLPSVRENIQYF.

This clonotype has just a few counts. The chain uses TRBV7-9 and TRBJ2-1; 11 nucleotides match TRBD2. The CDR3 runs 17 residues. The ends lost 0 bases at V and 6 bases at J; junction bases unmatched: 7. Germline V gene data show CDR1 as SEHNR and CDR2 as FQNEAQ (reference sequence). The CDR3 loop reads CASSLALLAGGLNEQFF. The DNA of the CDR3 is TGTGCCAGCAGCTTAGCTCTCCTAGCGGGAGGCCTCAATGAGCAGTTCTTC.

The rearrangement links TRBV20-1 to TRBJ2-1; 8 bases match TRBD2. Germline V lookup: CDR1 DFQATT, CDR2 SNEGSKA (reference sequence). V shed 3 bases and J 6 bases; nucleotides not matched to a gene: 10. The CDR3 loop spans 15 amino acids. The CDR3 region is CSASLRLAGSNEQFF. CDR3 sequence (DNA): TGCAGTGCTAGTTTAAGGCTAGCGGGCAGCAATGAGCAGTTCTTC.

The chain joins TRBV7-9 to TRBJ2-5; D may be TRBD2 (6 bases). Trimming removed 7 bases at V and 5 bases at J, with 29 bases between. Per the germline V gene, CDR1 is SEHNR and CDR2 is FQNEAQ (reference sequence). This CDR3 region has 18 residues. This chain's CDR3 is CASNSGFWTTDDLETQYF. The CDR3, as DNA: TGTGCCAGCAACTCGGGCTTCTGGACTACCGATGACCTGGAGACCCAGTACTTC.

This clonotype was recorded a few times. The CDR3 DNA reads as TGTGCCAGCAGCGTTGGAGGTGTTGGACAGAACACTGAAGCTTTCTTT. This sequence encodes CASSVGGVGQNTEAFF. J is TRBJ1-1 and V is TRBV9; TRBD1 might be the D (5 bases). CDR1 and CDR2 from the germline V gene are SGDLS and YYNGEE. The CDR3 has 16 amino acids. The germline V and J ends were trimmed by 2 bases and 1 base, with 15 bases remaining between them.

In this sample, this clonotype turned up many times. The J gene is TRBJ1-1, the V gene TRBV7-9, with D tentatively TRBD1 (5 bases). Germline values: CDR1 SEHNR, CDR2 FQNEAQ (reference sequence). V lost 5 bases and J 7 bases, leaving 17 bases between the germline ends. The CDR3 loop spans 14 amino acids. The CDR3: CASSPGTEGNEAFF. The CDR3 nucleotides are TGTGCCAGCAGCCCCGGGACGGAAGGTAATGAAGCTTTCTTT. Complete variable domain (other parts from reference TRBV7-9 and TRBJ1-1): DTGVSQNPRHKITKRGQNVTFRCDPISEHNRLYWYRQTLGQGPEFLTYFQNEAQLEKSRLLSDRFSAERPKGSFSTLEIQRTEQGDSAMYLCASSPGTEGNEAFFGQGTRLTVV.

This chain connects TRBV12-5 to TRBJ1-2; no clear D gene. The V end was cut by 3 bases, the J end by 2 bases, with 7 bases between. Germline V gene data show CDR1 as LGHNT and CDR2 as FRNRAP. The CDR3 has 13 residues. The chain's CDR3 is CASGLTGNYGYTF. CDR3 nucleotides: TGTGCTAGTGGTTTAACGGGGAACTATGGCTACACCTTC. Looking up the rest from reference TRBV12-5 and TRBJ1-2 gives the full variable domain: DARVTQTPRHKVTEMGQEVTMRCQPILGHNTVFWYRQTMMQGLELLAYFRNRAPLDDSGMPKDRFSAEMPDATLATLKIQPSEPRDSAVYFCASGLTGNYGYTFGSGTRLTVV.

This chain uses TRBV9 with TRBJ2-5, with TRBD2 matching over 11 bases. Looked up from germline, CDR1 is SGDLS and CDR2 is YYNGEE. The CDR3 contains 16 residues. V lost 4 bases and J lost 4; bases outside the gene matches: 9. The CDR3 sequence: CASSPHSGLAGETQYF. In DNA, the CDR3 is TGTGCCAGCAGCCCTCATAGCGGACTAGCGGGAGAGACCCAGTACTTC. The complete variable domain, with remaining parts taken from reference TRBV9 and TRBJ2-5, reads DSGVTQTPKHLITATGQRVTLRCSPRSGDLSVYWYQQSLDQGLQFLIQYYNGEERAKGNILERFSAQQFPDLHSELNLSSLELGDSALYFCASSPHSGLAGETQYFGPGTRLLVL.

The sample holds a few counts of this clonotype. The chain has TRBV6-5 and TRBJ2-7, with 11 nucleotides matching TRBD1. The CDR3 has 17 residues. J was trimmed by 3 bases and V by 2 bases; bases with no gene match: 9. Per the germline V gene, CDR1 is MNHEY and CDR2 is SVGAGI. The CDR3 DNA reads TGTGCCAGCAGTTACACAGGGCCCGGGACAGGGGGCTACGAGCAGTACTTC. It is translated as CASSYTGPGTGGYEQYF.

The chain couples TRBV10-3 to TRBJ2-7, with TRBD2 matching over 9 bases. V dropped 0 bases and J dropped 12; count of bases not matched to a gene: 6. The CDR3 extends over 13 amino acids. Germline CDR1 is ENHRY and CDR2 is SYGVKD. CDR3 protein: CAISESVTGLAYF. CDR3 DNA sequence: TGTGCCATCAGTGAGTCGGTTACGGGACTAGCGTACTTC.

V usage is TRBV6-1 and J usage is TRBJ1-3; D might be TRBD1 (6 bases). With 5 bases removed from V and 1 base from J, the gap between germline ends came to 15 bases. CDR3 length: 16 residues. Germline V gene sequence: CDR1 MNHNS, CDR2 SASEGT. The CDR3: CASSLNRVFSGNTIYF. Here the CDR3 DNA reads TGTGCCAGCAGTCTAAACAGGGTATTTTCTGGAAACACCATATATTTT.

This clonotype occurred a few times. The chain joins TRBV6-2 or TRBV6-3 to TRBJ2-1, with D possibly matching TRBD2 (6 bases). Trimming pared 4 bases from V and 1 base from J, leaving 23 bases between. From germline, CDR1 is MNHEY and CDR2 SVGEGT. The CDR3 runs to 19 residues. The CDR3 DNA reads TGTGCCAGCAGTTCCTCGAAGGGGTTGGGCGGGACTTCCTACAATGAGCAGTTCTTC. Translation gives CASSSSKGLGGTSYNEQFF.

This clonotype was counted only a few times. The rearrangement links TRBV12-5 to TRBJ1-1; the D gene is possibly TRBD1 (6 bases). This CDR3 spans 14 amino acids. Germline V lookup: CDR1 LGHNT, CDR2 FRNRAP. Trimming shortened V by 6 bases and J by 5 bases, and 16 bases separated the two germline ends. CDR3 in DNA: TGTGCTAGTGGATCCTACAGGGTCGAGACTGAAGCTTTCTTT. It encodes CASGSYRVETEAFF.

This clonotype occurred many times. This chain links TRBV15 with TRBJ2-2; TRBD1 matches at 7 bases. V shed 5 bases, J shed 5 bases, and the junction held 8 bases outside the gene matches. Germline values: CDR1 LNHNV, CDR2 YYDKDF (reference sequence). This CDR3 contains 15 residues. The CDR3 DNA follows: TGTGCCACCAGCCCCGACAGGGTCGGAACCGGGGAGCTGTTTTTT. It specifies CATSPDRVGTGELFF.

This clonotype was counted only a few times. The V call is TRBV4-1, the J call TRBJ1-5; 9 nucleotides align to TRBD1. The trim removed 0 bases at V and 4 bases at J, leaving 4 bases unmatched. The CDR3 is 16 residues long. Germline CDR1 and CDR2: MGHRA and YSYEKL. In DNA, the CDR3 is TGCGCCAGCAGCCAAGAGACAGGGGGTCGTAATCAGCCCCAGCATTTT. It translates to CASSQETGGRNQPQHF.

This clonotype was picked up a small number of times. The chain uses TRBV9 and TRBJ2-1; no definite D call. Trimming cost V 0 bases and J 1 base, with 8 bases left between them. The CDR3 has 15 residues. Germline values: CDR1 SGDLS, CDR2 YYNGEE. CDR3 residues: CASSVASESYNEQFF. Written as DNA, the CDR3 is TGTGCCAGCAGCGTAGCAAGTGAGTCCTACAATGAGCAGTTCTTC.

In this sample, this clonotype turned up a few times. The rearrangement joins TRBV7-2 to TRBJ1-1; D is unclear. The V gene's germline CDR1 is SGHTA and CDR2 FQGNSA. CDR3 length equals 13 residues. V dropped 5 bases and J dropped 4 bases, with 11 bases sitting between them. The CDR3 protein is CASSTTSITEAFF. The CDR3 DNA reads TGTGCCAGCAGCACCACCAGCATCACTGAAGCTTTCTTT.

V and J are TRBV28 and TRBJ1-5; D unclear. Looked up from germline, CDR1 is MDHEN and CDR2 is SYDVKM. The V gene lost 5 bases and the J gene lost 3 bases, with 8 bases spanning the gap. The CDR3 covers 13 residues. The CDR3 sequence is CASSLPNNQPQHF. Written as DNA, the CDR3 is TGTGCCAGCAGTCTCCCAAACAATCAGCCCCAGCATTTT. Combining the CDR3 with reference TRBV28 and TRBJ1-5 gives the whole variable domain DVKVTQSSRYLVKRTGEKVFLECVQDMDHENMFWYRQDPGLGLRLIYFSYDVKMKEKGDIPEGYSVSREKKERFSLILESASTNQTSMYLCASSLPNNQPQHFGDGTRLSIL.

This chain links TRBV19 with TRBJ2-1, with 10 bases aligning to TRBD1. This CDR3 has 16 residues. CDR1 is LNHDA, CDR2 SQIVND, per germline (reference sequence). J lost 10 bases, V lost 6 bases, and 15 bases had no gene match. CDR3 amino acids: CASRSPGQGVTGEQFF. The CDR3 DNA reads TGTGCCAGTAGATCTCCCGGACAGGGGGTAACTGGGGAGCAGTTCTTC.